A single sample gave rise to the 25 T cell receptor beta chains below, sequenced in a study of OX40 agonist ivuxolimab in advanced cancers. Clones were read by immunoSEQ multiplex PCR, and TCRdb kept only the in-frame ones, dropping some. The sample holds over 50,000 clones, about 89% seen once. Specimen: CD4+ or CD8+ T cells sorted from blood, collected in a trial of the OX40 agonist ivuxolimab. The receptor source for this set is an adult with an advanced solid tumor such as melanoma, head and neck, liver or kidney cancer.

Worth noting for this clone: The identical CDR3 is also encoded by other nucleotide sequences in the sample. The chain couples TRBV7-9 to TRBJ2-7; 8 bases fit TRBD2. J lost 4 bases, V lost 5 bases, and 4 bases had no gene match. The germline V gene encodes CDR1 SEHNR and CDR2 FQNEAQ (reference sequence). The CDR3 sequence is 13 residues long. The DNA for the CDR3 is TGTGCCAGCAGCCCGCCGGGGGGGTACGAGCAGTACTTC. Residues: CASSPPGGYEQYF. Variable domain in full (rest from reference TRBV7-9 and TRBJ2-7): DTGVSQNPRHKITKRGQNVTFRCDPISEHNRLYWYRQTLGQGPEFLTYFQNEAQLEKSRLLSDRFSAERPKGSFSTLEIQRTEQGDSAMYLCASSPPGGYEQYFGPGTRLTVT.

CDR3 in DNA: TGCGCCAGCAGCCCCGGGACTAGCGGGAACACCGGGGAGCTGTTTTTT. It yields the protein CASSPGTSGNTGELFF. The V call is TRBV4-3, the J call TRBJ2-2; 11 positions match TRBD2. In germline, CDR1 is LGHNA, CDR2 YSLEER. CDR3 length: 16 residues. V was pared by 4 bases and J by 1 base, with 2 bases of the junction left unmatched.

V gene TRBV6-1 combines with J gene TRBJ2-3; 11 bases line up with TRBD2. From germline, CDR1 is MNHNS and CDR2 SASEGT. Trimming cost V 7 bases and J 6 bases; bases outside gene matches: 0. The CDR3 extends over 12 amino acids. CDR3 in DNA: TGTGCCAGCACTAGCGGGAGGGATACGCAGTATTTT. This encodes CASTSGRDTQYF.

This clone was seen a few times. This sequence joins TRBV4-3 and TRBJ2-7; a possible D gene is TRBD2 (6 bases). The CDR3 is 15 amino acids. V was trimmed by 4 bases and J by 7 bases, leaving 20 bases between them. Germline-derived CDR1 and CDR2 are LGHNA and YSLEER. The CDR3 DNA sequence: TGCGCCAGCAGCCCGGTAGCGACCGCGGGGAAGGAGCAGTACTTC. It codes for CASSPVATAGKEQYF.

This clone was observed a few times. The CDR3 spells CASSLGQGSYGYTF. The CDR3, as DNA: TGTGCCAGCAGCTTAGGACAGGGCAGCTATGGCTACACCTTC. The genes are TRBV7-2 and TRBJ1-2; the match to TRBD1 covers 7 bases. Germline V gives CDR1 SGHTA, CDR2 FQGNSA. Trimming cost V 1 base and J 4 bases; bases outside gene matches: 3. The CDR3 spans 14 residues.

This rearrangement joins TRBV7-9 to TRBJ1-3; D gene unclear. Germline CDR1 and CDR2: SEHNR and FQNEAQ (reference sequence). This CDR3 spans 15 amino acids. The V gene lost 3 bases and the J gene lost 2 bases, with 11 bases spanning the gap. CDR3 residues: CASSFGYNTGNTIYF. Written as DNA, the CDR3 is TGTGCCAGCAGCTTCGGCTATAATACTGGAAACACCATATATTTT.

The genes are TRBV7-9 and TRBJ2-7; D is tentatively TRBD1 or TRBD2 (5 bases each). This CDR3 has 15 amino acids. Germline CDR1 is SEHNR and CDR2 is FQNEAQ (reference sequence). The germline V and J ends were trimmed by 3 bases and 2 bases, with 14 bases remaining between them. DNA for the CDR3: TGTGCCAGCAGCTTCCCCCCGGGACCCCCCTACGAGCAGTACTTC. Protein product: CASSFPPGPPYEQYF.

The sample holds one count of this clone. The chain joins TRBV2 to TRBJ2-1, with 8 positions matching TRBD2. The length of the CDR3 is 13 residues. The V and J ends lost 4 bases and 9 bases, in that order; junction bases with no gene match: 5. Germline V gene data show CDR1 as SNHLY and CDR2 as FYNNEI. CDR3 amino acids: CASSAGGPSEQFF. The CDR3, as DNA: TGTGCCAGCAGTGCGGGAGGGCCCAGTGAGCAGTTCTTC.

The rearrangement joins TRBV28 to TRBJ2-5, with 8 positions matching TRBD1. V shed 8 bases and J 5 bases; nucleotides not matched to a gene: 16. CDR1 is MDHEN and CDR2 is SYDVKM in the germline V gene. The CDR3 is 16 residues long. CDR3 coding DNA: TGTGCCAGCGAGGGACCAGTAACAGGGGGATGGGAGACCCAGTACTTC. As protein: CASEGPVTGGWETQYF.

The chain is built from TRBV4-3 and TRBJ2-1, with 7 bases aligning to TRBD1. The CDR3 has 15 amino acids. V lost 0 bases, J lost 9 bases, and 8 bases stayed unmatched. Germline CDR1 and CDR2: LGHNA and YSLEER. Written as DNA, the CDR3 is TGCGCCAGCAGCCAAGAGGAGACAGGGAATAGTGAGCAGTTCTTC. This sequence encodes CASSQEETGNSEQFF.

V usage is TRBV27 and J usage is TRBJ1-2; D gene ambiguous. Germline V gene sequence: CDR1 MNHEY, CDR2 SMNVEV (reference sequence). V was pared by 2 bases and J by 6 bases, with 10 bases between. The CDR3 is 13 amino acids. DNA for the CDR3: TGTGCCAGCAGTTTAGCAGTCAGCCATGGCTACACCTTC. Translating gives CASSLAVSHGYTF.

The chain uses TRBV6-5 and TRBJ1-1; D uncertain. Germline CDR1 reads MNHEY; CDR2 reads SVGAGI. V was cut by 0 bases and J by 1 base, with 9 bases left in between. This CDR3 has 15 amino acids. In DNA form, the CDR3 reads TGTGCCAGCAGTTACTCTTGGACGGCGAACACTGAAGCTTTCTTT. Residues: CASSYSWTANTEAFF.

V is TRBV7-9 and J is TRBJ2-1, with 11 bases lining up with TRBD2. The junction had 6 bases not matched to a gene; V was cut back by 8 bases and J by 3 bases. The germline V gene has CDR1 SEHNR and CDR2 FQNEAQ (reference sequence). The CDR3 is made up of 15 amino acids. This CDR3 reads CASVDGTSGYNEQFF. In DNA form, the CDR3 reads TGTGCCAGCGTGGACGGGACTAGCGGCTACAATGAGCAGTTCTTC.

The rearrangement uses TRBV4-1 and TRBJ2-1; maybe TRBD2 (5 bases). Trimming took off 3 bases at V and 8 bases at J, with 8 bases between the two ends. This CDR3 contains 12 residues. The germline V gene encodes CDR1 MGHRA and CDR2 YSYEKL. The CDR3 loop is CASSQRGYEQFF. CDR3 sequence (DNA): TGCGCCAGCAGCCAGAGAGGGTATGAGCAGTTCTTC.

The chain is built from TRBV6-1 and TRBJ2-3, with TRBD1 identical over 10 bases. The CDR3 runs 15 residues. Germline CDR1 reads MNHNS; CDR2 reads SASEGT. The V segment lost 6 bases and the J segment 2 bases; nucleotides outside the gene matches: 5. CDR3 DNA sequence: TGTGCCAGCAGCGGACAGGGGGGCGACACAGATACGCAGTATTTT. Translated, it gives CASSGQGGDTDTQYF.

CDR3 in amino acids: CASSQEAPDTQYF. CDR3 coding DNA: TGCGCCAGCAGCCAAGAGGCACCAGATACGCAGTATTTT. The V gene is TRBV4-1, the J gene TRBJ2-3, with D uncertain. Germline CDR1 MGHRA, CDR2 YSYEKL. CDR3 length equals 13 residues. The germline V and J ends were trimmed by 0 bases and 4 bases, with 5 bases remaining between them.

The DNA for the CDR3 is TGTGCTAGTGGTTTGGCGACAGGGCAGGACGAGCAGTACTTC. Its translation is CASGLATGQDEQYF. The chain employs TRBV12-5 and TRBJ2-7, with TRBD1 identical over 7 bases. Germline lookup yields CDR1 LGHNT and CDR2 FRNRAP. The CDR3 is 14 amino acids. J was trimmed by 5 bases and V by 1 base; bases with no gene match: 5.

The table lists this clone with a count of one. The chain carries TRBV4-3 and TRBJ2-5, with no clear D. Germline assignment: CDR1 LGHNA and CDR2 YSLEER. The V end lost 0 bases, the J end lost 3 bases, and 5 bases lay between the germline ends. The CDR3 runs 13 residues. The CDR3 spells CASSQDVEETQYF. The DNA of the CDR3 is TGCGCCAGCAGCCAAGACGTCGAAGAGACCCAGTACTTC.

The chain employs TRBV11-2 and TRBJ2-7; D remains ambiguous. The length of the CDR3 is 12 residues. The ends were cut back, 0 bases at V and 6 bases at J, with 6 bases in the middle. Per germline, CDR1 SGHAT and CDR2 FQNNGV. The CDR3 bases are TGTGCCAGCAGCTTAGATCGGGTCGAGCAGTACTTC. It translates to CASSLDRVEQYF.

CDR3 residues: CASSPGTGDVNEKLFF. The CDR3 DNA follows: TGCGCCAGCAGCCCTGGGACAGGGGACGTTAATGAAAAACTGTTTTTT. The chain has TRBV5-1 and TRBJ1-4, with 10 bases identical to TRBD1. Losses at the gene ends were 4 bases for V and 4 bases for J; bases not matched to a gene: 7. Germline CDR1 and CDR2: SGHRS and YFSETQ. The CDR3 has 16 residues.

The chain combines TRBV4-3 with TRBJ1-2; 7 positions match TRBD1. Germline loops: CDR1 LGHNA, CDR2 YSLEER. The V gene end was trimmed by 5 bases and the J gene end by 3 bases; junction bases not matched to a gene: 9. CDR3 size: 15 residues. CDR3 region: CASSGITGDYYGYTF. Written as DNA, the CDR3 is TGCGCCAGCAGCGGAATCACAGGGGACTACTATGGCTACACCTTC.

This chain uses TRBV4-3 with TRBJ2-7, with 7 bases identical to TRBD1. This CDR3 contains 17 residues. Germline V gene data show CDR1 as LGHNA and CDR2 as YSLEER. Unmatched junction bases numbered 13, after V lost 0 bases and J lost 5 bases. CDR3 protein: CASSQDLSLLTGNEQYF. In nucleotides, the CDR3 is TGCGCCAGCAGCCAAGATCTGTCCCTATTGACAGGGAACGAGCAGTACTTC.

The chain employs TRBV28 and TRBJ1-2; TRBD1 aligns across 9 bases. The CDR3 spans 14 residues. Per germline, CDR1 MDHEN and CDR2 SYDVKM. V dropped 6 bases and J dropped 3; count of bases not matched to a gene: 5. The CDR3 DNA follows: TGTGCCAGCAGCTATACAGGGGGCGACTATGGCTACACCTTC. Amino acids: CASSYTGGDYGYTF.

The J gene is TRBJ1-5, the V gene TRBV21-1; the table's D call of TRBD1 was not tested on the DNA. TRBV21-1 is a pseudogene segment. The CDR3 is 21 amino acids. CDR3: CASSIGMRDRDSSLFDQPQHF. The CDR3 DNA reads TGTGCCAGCAGCATTGGGATGAGGGACCGGGACAGTTCTCTATTCGATCAGCCCCAGCATTTT.

The V gene is TRBV4-2, the J gene TRBJ2-5, with 14 bases lining up with TRBD2. This CDR3 contains 17 residues. V was pared by 1 base and J by 5 bases, with 6 bases of the junction left unmatched. Germline CDR1 and CDR2: LGHNA and YNFKEQ. The CDR3 here is CASSQAGGTSGSETQYF. The CDR3 nucleotides are TGTGCCAGCAGCCAAGCGGGGGGGACTAGCGGGAGTGAGACCCAGTACTTC.